These 4 T cell receptor beta chains were sequenced from one sample in a study of CD8 T cells in Susac syndrome (dated by TCRdb to the late 2010s). Library generation was performed with the immunoSEQ multiplex PCR assay. RNA was extracted with the RNeasy kit and roughly 0.45 to 1 ug was reverse transcribed using random hexamers. The public reads were reanalyzed by TCRdb: fastp trimming at Q25, MiXCR alignment, in-frame beta chains only. Under each unique CDR3 protein, matching rows form one entry showing the most common genes and DNA. Within this sample are under 300,000 distinct CDR3 sequences, with almost 97% of them counted one time only. The top ten clonotypes cover approximately 0.1% of the sample. Sequencing was done on a sample of CD4+ T cells from PBMCs. The receptors shown here come from a human donor with Susac syndrome.

This clonotype was picked up one time. V usage is TRBV29-1 and J usage is TRBJ2-2, with D unresolved. Trimming pared 6 bases from V and 4 bases from J, leaving 9 bases between. The CDR3 spans 12 residues. Germline V gene lookup returns CDR1 SQVTM and CDR2 ANQGSEA. This CDR3 reads CSVDGRTGELFF. The CDR3 DNA follows: TGCAGCGTGGACGGCCGCACCGGGGAGCTGTTTTTT.

CDR3 residues: CASSLNLGQGAITGELFF. Written as DNA, the CDR3 is TGTGCCAGCAGCTTGAATCTGGGACAGGGGGCGATCACCGGGGAGCTGTTTTTT. This chain joins TRBV5-6 and TRBJ2-2, with 12 bases identical to TRBD1. The CDR3 runs 18 residues. Trimming took 1 base from V and 4 from J; bases not matched to a gene: 8. CDR1 is SGHDT and CDR2 is YYEEEE in the germline V gene.

The gene calls are TRBV4-1 and TRBJ2-1; TRBD1 or TRBD2 may be the D gene (6 bases each). V shed 4 bases and J shed 8 bases, with 21 bases lying between them. The germline CDR1 and CDR2 sequences are MGHRA and YSYEKL. The CDR3 length is 16 residues. The CDR3, as DNA: TGCGCCAGCAGCCCCCAGCGCGGGACAACCAACCATGAGCAGTTCTTC. Translation gives CASSPQRGTTNHEQFF.

CDR3: CSVDPEGELSGYTF. For the CDR3, the DNA is TGCAGCGTTGATCCGGAAGGGGAACTTAGCGGCTACACCTTC. V is TRBV29-1 and J is TRBJ1-2; possibly TRBD1 for D (5 bases). The V and J ends lost 3 bases and 8 bases respectively, with 19 bases between them. The CDR3 totals 14 residues. The V gene's germline CDR1 is SQVTM and CDR2 ANQGSEA.